This T cell receptor (beta chain) was found in a study of blood T cell repertoires in COVID-19. Background on the study: Both acute and convalescent COVID-19 samples were obtained from the United States, Italy and Spain.

Repertoires were generated with immunoSEQ multiplex PCR, while TCRdb's copy carries only in-frame clones and drops some. The data hold hundreds of thousands of clones, with about 85% observed a single time. The CDR3 contains 14 residues. The germline V gene has CDR1 MNHEY and CDR2 SVGAGI. Trimming stripped 7 bases from V and 4 bases from J, with 13 bases between. All enrollees were about 18 to 89 years old and from about two dozen US areas. Assignments of participants to cohorts depended upon their own reported clinical history. Donors in Cohort 3 who had recovered were those with two negative PCRs, healthcare professional clearance, or resolution of their symptoms.

The sequence was obtained from a woman in her forties or fifties who had recovered from COVID-19. The rearrangement uses TRBV6-5 and TRBJ2-2; D not certain. Sequencing input: PBMCs or T cells enriched from blood (not recorded which). The CDR3 coding sequence is TGTGCCAGCAAGGCTAGGCCCATCACCGGGGAGCTGTTTTTT. Encoded protein: CASKARPITGELFF.